This T cell receptor beta chain is from a study of post-analysis software for immune sequencing data. The overall study: Relapsing-remitting, secondary progressive and progressive-relapsing forms of multiple sclerosis all featured among disease courses. Study outcomes and limitations: A few TRBV segments occurring more often in patients than controls included TRBV5-6, TRBV5-1 and TRBV20-1. Controls significantly exceeded multiple sclerosis patients in normalized Chao1 diversity. Samples prepared in the same batch strongly co-clustered by F measure.

The CDR3 loop spans 15 amino acids. In germline, CDR1 is MNHEY, CDR2 SMNVEV (reference sequence). V gave up 4 bases and J gave up 6 bases, with 16 bases separating them. This clonotype was seen more than once but under ten times. The antigen is unknown. The authors incorporated unique molecular identifiers into the TCR beta cDNA libraries. TCRdb processed the PCR reads anew with MiXCR; each CDR3 protein has one entry. Found here are 400,000 to 500,000 distinct CDR3 sequences, less than 40% of them singletons; the top ten hold around 8%. The J gene is TRBJ2-1, the V gene TRBV27; D is possibly TRBD1 or TRBD2 (5 bases each). The sequenced sample was blood. The sequence was collected from a girl aged 2 to 10 with multiple sclerosis. The CDR3 protein is CASSWGLADRNEQFF. Written as DNA, the CDR3 is TGTGCCAGCAGTTGGGGGTTGGCCGATCGCAATGAGCAGTTCTTC.